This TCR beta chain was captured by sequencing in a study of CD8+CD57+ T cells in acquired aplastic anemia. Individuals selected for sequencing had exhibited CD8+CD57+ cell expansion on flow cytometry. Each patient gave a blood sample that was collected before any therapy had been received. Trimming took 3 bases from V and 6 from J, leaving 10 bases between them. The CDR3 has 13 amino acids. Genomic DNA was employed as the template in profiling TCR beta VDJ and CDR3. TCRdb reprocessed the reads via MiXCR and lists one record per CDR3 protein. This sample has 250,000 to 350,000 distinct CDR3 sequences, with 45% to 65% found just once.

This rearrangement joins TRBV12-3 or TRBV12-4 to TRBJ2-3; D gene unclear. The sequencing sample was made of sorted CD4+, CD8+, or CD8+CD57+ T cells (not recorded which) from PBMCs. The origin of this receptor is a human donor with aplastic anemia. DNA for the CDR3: TGTGCCAGCAGTTTCCGTACTTGGGATACGCAGTATTTT. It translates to CASSFRTWDTQYF.